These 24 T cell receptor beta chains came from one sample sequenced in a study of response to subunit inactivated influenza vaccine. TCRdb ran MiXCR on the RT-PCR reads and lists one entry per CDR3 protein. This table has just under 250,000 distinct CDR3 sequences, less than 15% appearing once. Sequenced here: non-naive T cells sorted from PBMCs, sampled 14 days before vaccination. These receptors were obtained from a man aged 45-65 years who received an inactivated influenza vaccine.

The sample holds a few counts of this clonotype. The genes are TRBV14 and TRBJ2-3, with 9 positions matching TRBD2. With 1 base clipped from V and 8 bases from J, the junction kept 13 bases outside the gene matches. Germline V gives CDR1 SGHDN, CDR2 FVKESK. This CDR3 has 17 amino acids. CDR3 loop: CASSQARDPGLALTQYF. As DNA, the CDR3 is TGTGCCAGCAGCCAAGCACGGGACCCGGGACTAGCTCTTACGCAGTATTTT.

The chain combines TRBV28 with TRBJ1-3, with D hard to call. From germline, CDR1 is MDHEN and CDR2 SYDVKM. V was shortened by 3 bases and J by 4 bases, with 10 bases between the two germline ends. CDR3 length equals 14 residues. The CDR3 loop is CASSFRGRGNTIYF. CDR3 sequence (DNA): TGTGCCAGCAGTTTTCGCGGGAGAGGAAACACCATATATTTT.

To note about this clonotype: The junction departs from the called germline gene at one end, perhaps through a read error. The CDR3 region has the DNA TGTGCCAACAGCTTAGGGGTTAGATACAATGAGCAGTTCTTC. Protein: CANSLGVRYNEQFF. This chain links TRBV7-2 with TRBJ2-1; D might be TRBD1 (5 bases). The germline CDR1 and CDR2 sequences are SGHTA and FQGNSA. The CDR3 totals 14 residues.

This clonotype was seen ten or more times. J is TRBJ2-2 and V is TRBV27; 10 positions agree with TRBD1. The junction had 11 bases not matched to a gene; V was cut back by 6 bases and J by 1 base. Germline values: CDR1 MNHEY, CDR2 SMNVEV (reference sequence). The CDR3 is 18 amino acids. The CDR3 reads CASSRSGQGRGNTGELFF. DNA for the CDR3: TGTGCCAGCAGCCGCTCGGGACAGGGGAGGGGGAACACCGGGGAGCTGTTTTTT.

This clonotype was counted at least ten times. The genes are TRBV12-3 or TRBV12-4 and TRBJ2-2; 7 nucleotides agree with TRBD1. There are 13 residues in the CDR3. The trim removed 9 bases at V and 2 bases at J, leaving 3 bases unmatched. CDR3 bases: TGTGCCAGTGGACAGGTCAACACCGGGGAGCTGTTTTTT. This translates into CASGQVNTGELFF.

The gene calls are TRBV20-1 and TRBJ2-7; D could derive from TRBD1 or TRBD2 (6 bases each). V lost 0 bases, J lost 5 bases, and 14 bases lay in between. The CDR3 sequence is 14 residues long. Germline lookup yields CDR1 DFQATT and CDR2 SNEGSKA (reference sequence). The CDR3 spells CSARDPTGADEQYF. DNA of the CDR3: TGCAGTGCTAGAGACCCCACGGGGGCTGACGAGCAGTACTTC.

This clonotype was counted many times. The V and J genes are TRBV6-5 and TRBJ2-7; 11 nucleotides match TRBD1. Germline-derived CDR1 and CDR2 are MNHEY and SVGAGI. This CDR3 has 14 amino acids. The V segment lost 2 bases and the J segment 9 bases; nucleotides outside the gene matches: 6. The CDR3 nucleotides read TGTGCCAGCAGTTACCCGGGACAGGGGGGTAGGCAGTACTTC. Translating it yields CASSYPGQGGRQYF.

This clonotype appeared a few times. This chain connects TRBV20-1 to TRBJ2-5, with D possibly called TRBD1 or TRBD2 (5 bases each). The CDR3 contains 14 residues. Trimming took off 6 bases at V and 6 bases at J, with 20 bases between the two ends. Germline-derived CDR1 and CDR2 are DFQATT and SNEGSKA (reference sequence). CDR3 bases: TGCAGTGCCCTAGAGTCAGGGAGAGGACAGACCCAGTACTTC. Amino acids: CSALESGRGQTQYF.

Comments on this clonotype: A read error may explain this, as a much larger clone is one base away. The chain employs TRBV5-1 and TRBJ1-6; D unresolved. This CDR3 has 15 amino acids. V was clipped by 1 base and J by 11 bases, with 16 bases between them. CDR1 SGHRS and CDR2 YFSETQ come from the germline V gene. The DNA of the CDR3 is TGCGCCAGCAGCTTGAGTCCCGGAGATGGAGCACCCCTCCACTTT. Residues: CASSLSPGDGAPLHF. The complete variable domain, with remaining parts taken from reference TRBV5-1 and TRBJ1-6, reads KAGVTQTPRYLIKTRGQQVTLSCSPISGHRSVSWYQQTPGQGLQFLFEYFSETQRNKGNFPGRFSGRQFSNSRSEMNVSTLELGDSALYLCASSLSPGDGAPLHFGNGTRLTVT.

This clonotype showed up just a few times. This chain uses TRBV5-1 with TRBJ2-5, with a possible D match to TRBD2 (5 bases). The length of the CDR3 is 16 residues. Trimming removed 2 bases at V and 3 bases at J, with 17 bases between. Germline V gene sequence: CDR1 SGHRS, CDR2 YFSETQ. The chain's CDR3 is CASSLNFPSAEETQYF. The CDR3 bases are TGCGCCAGCAGCTTAAACTTCCCCTCAGCGGAAGAGACCCAGTACTTC.

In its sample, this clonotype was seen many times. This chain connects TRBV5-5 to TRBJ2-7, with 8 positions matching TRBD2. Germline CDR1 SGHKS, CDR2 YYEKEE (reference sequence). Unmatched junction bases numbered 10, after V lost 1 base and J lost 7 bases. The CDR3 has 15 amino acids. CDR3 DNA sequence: TGTGCCAGCAGCTTGACGACGGGAGGGCCCTTGGAGCAGTACTTC. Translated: CASSLTTGGPLEQYF. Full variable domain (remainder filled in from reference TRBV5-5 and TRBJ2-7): DAGVTQSPTHLIKTRGQQVTLRCSPISGHKSVSWYQQVLGQGPQFIFQYYEKEERGRGNFPDRFSARQFPNYSSELNVNALLLGDSALYLCASSLTTGGPLEQYFGPGTRLTVT.

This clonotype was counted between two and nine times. CDR3 in amino acids: CASSLVGTGPYNEQFF. The CDR3 nucleotides read TGTGCCAGCAGCCTTGTCGGCACTGGTCCATACAATGAGCAGTTCTTC. The chain recombines TRBV7-9 with TRBJ2-1; D unclear. The CDR3 covers 16 residues. V was cut by 5 bases and J by 4 bases, with 18 bases left in between. Germline CDR1 and CDR2: SEHNR and FQNEAQ (reference sequence). The whole variable domain, remainder taken from reference TRBV7-9 and TRBJ2-1, is DTGVSQNPRHKITKRGQNVTFRCDPISEHNRLYWYRQTLGQGPEFLTYFQNEAQLEKSRLLSDRFSAERPKGSFSTLEIQRTEQGDSAMYLCASSLVGTGPYNEQFFGPGTRLTVL.

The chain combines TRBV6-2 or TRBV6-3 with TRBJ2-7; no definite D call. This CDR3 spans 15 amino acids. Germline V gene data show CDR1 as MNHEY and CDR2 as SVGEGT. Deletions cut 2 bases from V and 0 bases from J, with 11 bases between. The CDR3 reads CASSYPGGSSYEQYF. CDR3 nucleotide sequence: TGTGCCAGCAGTTACCCGGGCGGCAGCTCCTACGAGCAGTACTTC.

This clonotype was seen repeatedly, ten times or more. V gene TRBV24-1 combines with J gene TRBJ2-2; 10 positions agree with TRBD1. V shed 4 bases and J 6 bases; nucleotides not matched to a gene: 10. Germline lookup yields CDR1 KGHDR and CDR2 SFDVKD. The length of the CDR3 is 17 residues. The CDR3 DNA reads TGTGCCACCAGTGACGAGACAGGGGGCATAAGGTCCGGGGAGCTGTTTTTT. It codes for CATSDETGGIRSGELFF.

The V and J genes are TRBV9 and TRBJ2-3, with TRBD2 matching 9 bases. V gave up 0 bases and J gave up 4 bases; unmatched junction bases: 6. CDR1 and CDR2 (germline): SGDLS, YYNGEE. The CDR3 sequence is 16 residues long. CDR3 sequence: CASSVGNSGSADTQYF. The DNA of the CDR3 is TGTGCCAGCAGCGTAGGTAATAGCGGGAGTGCAGATACGCAGTATTTT.

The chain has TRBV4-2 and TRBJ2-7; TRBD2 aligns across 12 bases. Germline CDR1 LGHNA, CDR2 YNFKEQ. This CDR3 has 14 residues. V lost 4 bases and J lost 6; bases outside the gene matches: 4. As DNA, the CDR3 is TGTGCCAGCAGCCCAGGACTAGCGGGGCGCGAGCAGTACTTC. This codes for CASSPGLAGREQYF.

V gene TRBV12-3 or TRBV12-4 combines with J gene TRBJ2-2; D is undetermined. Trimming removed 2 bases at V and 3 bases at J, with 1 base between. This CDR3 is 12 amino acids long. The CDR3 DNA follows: TGTGCCAGCAGTTTACACACCGGGGAGCTGTTTTTT. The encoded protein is CASSLHTGELFF.

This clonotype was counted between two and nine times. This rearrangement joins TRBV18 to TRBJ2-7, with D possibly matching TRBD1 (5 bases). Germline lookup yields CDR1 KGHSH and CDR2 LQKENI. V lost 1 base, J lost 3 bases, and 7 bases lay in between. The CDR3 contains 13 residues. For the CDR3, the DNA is TGTGCCAGCTCACCACGGCAGGGCTACGAGCAGTACTTC. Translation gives CASSPRQGYEQYF.

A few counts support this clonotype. The DNA for the CDR3 is TGTGCCACCAGCAGAGATCGCCGGACTCAGCGGGAGACCCAGTACTTC. As protein: CATSRDRRTQRETQYF. V and J are TRBV15 and TRBJ2-5, with a tentative D call TRBD2 (5 bases). This CDR3 has 16 amino acids. Germline CDR1 reads LNHNV; CDR2 reads YYDKDF (reference sequence). Trimming pared 0 bases from V and 5 bases from J, leaving 16 bases between. Drawing the rest from reference TRBV15 and TRBJ2-5, the complete variable domain is DAMVIQNPRYQVTQFGKPVTLSCSQTLNHNVMYWYQQKSSQAPKLLFHYYDKDFNNEADTPDNFQSRRPNTSFCFLDIRSPGLGDTAMYLCATSRDRRTQRETQYFGPGTRLLVL.

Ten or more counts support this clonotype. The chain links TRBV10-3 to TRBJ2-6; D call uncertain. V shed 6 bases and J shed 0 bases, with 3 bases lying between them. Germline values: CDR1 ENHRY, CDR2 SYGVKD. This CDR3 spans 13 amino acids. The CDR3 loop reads CAIRSSGANVLTF. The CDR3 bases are TGTGCCATCAGGAGCTCTGGGGCCAACGTCCTGACTTTC.

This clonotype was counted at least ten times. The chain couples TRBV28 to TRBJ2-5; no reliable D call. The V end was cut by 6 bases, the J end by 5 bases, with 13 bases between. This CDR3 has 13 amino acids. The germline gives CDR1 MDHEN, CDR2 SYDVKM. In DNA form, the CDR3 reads TGTGCCAGCAGCCGCAGGATTACGGAGACCCAGTACTTC. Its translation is CASSRRITETQYF.

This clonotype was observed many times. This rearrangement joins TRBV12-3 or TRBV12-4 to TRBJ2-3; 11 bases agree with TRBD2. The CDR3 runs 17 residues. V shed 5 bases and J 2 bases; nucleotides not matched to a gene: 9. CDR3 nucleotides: TGTGCCAGCAGTCCCTATAGCGGGGGGGCCACCACAGATACGCAGTATTTT. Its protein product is CASSPYSGGATTDTQYF.

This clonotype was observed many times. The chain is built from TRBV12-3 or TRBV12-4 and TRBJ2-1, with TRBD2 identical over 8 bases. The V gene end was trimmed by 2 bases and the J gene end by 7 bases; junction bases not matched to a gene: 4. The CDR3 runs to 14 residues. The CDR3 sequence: CASSLSGGGNEQFF. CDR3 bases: TGTGCCAGCAGTTTATCGGGGGGGGGAAATGAGCAGTTCTTC.

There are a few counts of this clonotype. CDR3 region: CASSSDRESETQYF. CDR3 nucleotide sequence: TGTGCCAGCAGCTCTGACAGGGAAAGTGAGACCCAGTACTTC. The chain couples TRBV12-3 or TRBV12-4 to TRBJ2-5; 7 bases agree with TRBD1. V was clipped by 6 bases and J by 5 bases; unmatched bases: 9. CDR3 size: 14 residues.